A selection of T cell receptor beta chains follows, all from one sample in a study of human T cells and chemical hapten exposure. From the RACE reads, TCRdb called clonotypes with MiXCR, one entry per CDR3 protein. Of 380,000 or so distinct CDR3 sequences in the sample, about 5% are singletons; the top ten hold more than 8%. The sequencing here drew on whole blood, taken in connection with sensitization to the hapten diphenylcyclopropenone (DPC). The origin of the receptors is a woman aged 18-30 years with alopecia areata. Some clones in this sample may be carry-over from other donors' samples. Each CDR3 is given with its conserved first and last residue. The order of the fields is J gene, clone size, D gene, V gene, CDR3 protein, CDR3 DNA. The D gene is left open where the match is weak. The size entry is marked missing in some rows and otherwise reads once, few, many or a size class.

TRBJ2-3,few,.,TRBV5-4,CASSFPHTSTDTQYF,TGTGCCAGCAGCTTTCCCCACACTAGCACAGATACGCAGTATTTT
TRBJ2-7,.,.,TRBV5-5,CASSPFPARSSYEQYF,TGTGCCAGCAGCCCCTTCCCAGCTAGAAGCTCCTACGAGCAGTACTTC
TRBJ2-4,many,.,TRBV7-6,CASSSTLAKNIQYF,TGTGCCAGCAGCTCCACATTAGCCAAAAACATTCAGTACTTC
TRBJ2-1,few,TRBD2,TRBV6-5,CASSREGHNEQFF,TGTGCCAGCAGTAGGGAGGGACACAATGAGCAGTTCTTC
TRBJ2-1,few,TRBD2,TRBV7-3,CASSLTPEIAGGQFF,TGTGCCAGCAGCTTAACCCCAGAAATAGCGGGGGGGCAGTTCTTC
TRBJ2-6,many,.,TRBV6-1,CASSEFWGRGDSGANVLTF,TGTGCCAGCAGTGAATTCTGGGGCAGGGGTGACTCTGGGGCCAACGTCCTGACTTTC
TRBJ2-2,.,TRBD2,TRBV11-3,CASSLESGLLTGELFF,TGTGCCAGCAGCTTAGAGTCGGGACTACTCACCGGGGAGCTGTTTTTT
TRBJ1-4,.,.,TRBV29-1,CSGTNSNEKLFF,TGCAGCGGAACGAACAGTAATGAAAAACTGTTTTTT
TRBJ2-2,.,.,TRBV5-1,CASSLQGRRNTGELFF,TGCGCCAGCAGCTTGCAGGGCCGGAGGAACACCGGGGAGCTGTTTTTT
TRBJ2-7,few,TRBD1,TRBV2,CASRDRDNSYEQYF,TGTGCCAGCAGAGACAGGGACAACTCCTACGAGCAGTACTTC
TRBJ2-1,few,TRBD1,TRBV4-3,CASSQDDRGNNEQFF,TGCGCCAGCAGCCAAGATGACAGGGGAAACAATGAGCAGTTCTTC
TRBJ2-3,.,.,TRBV7-9,CASSPLLDTQYF,TGTGCCAGCAGCCCGTTGTTGGATACGCAGTATTTT
TRBJ2-6,few,TRBD2,TRBV6-4,CASSDWGGQSGANVLTF,TGTGCCAGCAGTGACTGGGGAGGGCAGTCTGGGGCCAACGTCCTGACTTTC
TRBJ1-6,few,.,TRBV25-1,CASSGLDNSPLHF,TGTGCCAGCAGTGGGTTGGATAATTCACCCCTCCACTTT
TRBJ2-1,.,.,TRBV6-2/TRBV6-3,CAISSDSYNEQFF,TGTGCCATTTCTAGCGACTCCTACAATGAGCAGTTCTTC
TRBJ1-2,few,.,TRBV20-1,CSAPDRYGYTF,TGCAGTGCCCCGGACCGATATGGCTACACCTTC
TRBJ2-5,.,TRBD2,TRBV6-6,CASSYSGGGYQETQYF,TGTGCCAGCAGTTACTCTGGCGGGGGATACCAAGAGACCCAGTACTTC
TRBJ2-4,many,TRBD2,TRBV27,CASSLGLAGGVTKNIQYF,TGTGCCAGCAGTCTAGGACTAGCGGGGGGTGTGACCAAAAACATTCAGTACTTC
TRBJ2-4,few,.,TRBV4-3,CASSQDGGGRSIQYF,TGCGCCAGCAGCCAAGATGGAGGGGGAAGGAGCATTCAGTACTTC
TRBJ2-3,.,.,TRBV10-3,CAIRSGRGGDTQYF,TGTGCCATCAGGAGCGGCAGGGGTGGAGATACGCAGTATTTT
TRBJ2-1,few,.,TRBV20-1,CSVMGAVNEQFF,TGCAGCGTGATGGGGGCGGTAAATGAGCAGTTCTTC
TRBJ1-5,.,TRBD1,TRBV6-6,CASRQGTVNQPQHF,TGTGCCAGCAGGCAAGGGACAGTAAATCAGCCCCAGCATTTT
TRBJ2-3,.,.,TRBV29-1,CSVLPDTQYF,TGCAGCGTTCTCCCAGATACGCAGTATTTT
TRBJ1-1,many,.,TRBV4-3,CASSKDSWNTEAFF,TGCGCCAGCAGCAAGGACAGCTGGAACACTGAAGCTTTCTTT
TRBJ1-1,few,TRBD1,TRBV2,CASRSTGGATEAFF,TGTGCCAGCAGGTCTACAGGGGGGGCCACTGAAGCTTTCTTT
TRBJ1-1,many,.,TRBV6-5,CASRAFWGGTEAFF,TGTGCCAGCAGGGCATTTTGGGGAGGCACTGAAGCTTTCTTT
TRBJ2-2,few,.,TRBV5-5,CASSAQGNPNTGELFF,TGTGCCAGCAGCGCACAGGGAAACCCGAACACCGGGGAGCTGTTTTTT